This T cell receptor beta chain was recorded in a study of shared clonotypes between healthy human individuals. CD8 cells classed as naive were CD45RO-negative and positively selected for CCR7, excluding terminally differentiated effector memory CD45RA+ cells. With 1 base clipped from V and 9 bases from J, the junction kept 7 bases outside the gene matches. The CDR3 extends over 16 amino acids. The germline CDR1 and CDR2 sequences are LGHNA and YSLEER. The authors' processing: ImmunoSEQ output lacked quality scores and full-length reads, limiting matched filtering. Measured with immunoSEQ multiplex PCR; TCRdb has only the in-frame clones, and not every one. V and J calls and clone size are given by that table; D and trimming were obtained from the DNA. The repertoire holds about 2 million clones, with 85% to 95% as singletons.

The V gene is TRBV4-3, the J gene TRBJ2-1, with 12 bases matching TRBD2. The TCR sequence derives from a man aged 18 to 29 in good health. The specimen was naive CD8+ T cells sorted from blood. The CDR3 coding sequence is TGCGCCAGCAGCCAAGGACTAGCGGGAGTTTCAGGTGAGCAGTTCTTC. Its protein is CASSQGLAGVSGEQFF.